Shown below are 13 T cell receptor beta chains from a single sample sequenced in a study of Ad26.COV2.S vaccination and SARS-CoV-2 variants. Clones were read by immunoSEQ multiplex PCR, and TCRdb kept only the in-frame ones, dropping some. This sample has about 250,000 clones, with around 88% found just once. Treatment: some 20 received Ad26.COV2.S at low or high dose, single or two shots; 5 received placebo; per-sample allocation not given. Sampling took place 63 days after the first vaccine or placebo injection. The specimen was peripheral blood, collected in a trial of Ad26.COV2.S vaccine versus placebo. The receptor set was obtained from a person aged 18-60 years who received the Ad26.COV2.S COVID-19 vaccine or a placebo.

The chain recombines TRBV29-1 with TRBJ2-2; D gene ambiguous. The CDR3 contains 12 residues. The germline V and J ends were trimmed by 5 bases and 1 base, with 5 bases remaining between them. Germline values: CDR1 SQVTM, CDR2 ANQGSEA. CDR3 coding DNA: TGCAGCGTTACGAAGAACACCGGGGAGCTGTTTTTT. Translated, it gives CSVTKNTGELFF.

This clone was seen a single time. The rearrangement links TRBV29-1 to TRBJ1-1; 8 bases align to TRBD1. This CDR3 has 12 amino acids. The germline V gene has CDR1 SQVTM and CDR2 ANQGSEA. V was clipped by 4 bases and J by 5 bases; unmatched bases: 3. The CDR3 DNA reads as TGCAGCGTTGGGGACAGGAAGACTGAAGCTTTCTTT. This gives the protein CSVGDRKTEAFF.

This chain links TRBV21-1 with TRBJ2-6. TRBV21-1 represents a pseudogene. This CDR3 has 17 residues. The chain's CDR3 is CASSKGRREHGANVLTF. The CDR3 nucleotides read TGTGCTAGCAGCAAGGGACGGAGAGAGCACGGGGCCAACGTCCTGACTTTC.

The V and J genes are TRBV28 and TRBJ2-1; 8 bases fit TRBD2. The CDR3 totals 18 residues. The germline V gene has CDR1 MDHEN and CDR2 SYDVKM. V dropped 2 bases and J dropped 0; count of bases not matched to a gene: 9. The CDR3 sequence: CASSLGVSSGFSYNEQFF. The CDR3 region has the DNA TGTGCCAGCAGTTTAGGGGTTTCTAGCGGGTTCTCCTACAATGAGCAGTTCTTC.

The chain uses TRBV25-1 and TRBJ2-1; possibly TRBD2 for D (6 bases). The CDR3 spans 12 residues. Deletions cut 4 bases from V and 12 bases from J, with 13 bases between. Germline CDR1 reads MGHDK; CDR2 reads SYGVNS. The CDR3 DNA sequence: TGTGCCAGCAGTGCGGACTATGCGCGGCAGTTCTTC. It codes for CASSADYARQFF.

J is TRBJ1-1 and V is TRBV6-2 or TRBV6-3; D might be TRBD1 (6 bases). This CDR3 comprises 14 residues. Deletions cut 1 base from V and 8 bases from J, with 14 bases between. Germline V gives CDR1 MNHEY, CDR2 SVGEGT. Written as DNA, the CDR3 is TGTGCCAGCAGTTACTGGGGGGCCTCGAGCGAAGCTTTCTTT. Translation: CASSYWGASSEAFF.

This clone was found once. The V and J genes are TRBV3-1 (or the pseudogene TRBV3-2) and TRBJ2-2, with D unclear. V was cut by 2 bases and J by 8 bases, with 6 bases left in between. This CDR3 contains 12 residues. Germline V gene sequence: CDR1 LGHDT, CDR2 YNNKEL (reference sequence). The CDR3 nucleotides read TGTGCCAGCAGCCAACTCAGAGGGGAGCTGTTTTTT. Its protein product is CASSQLRGELFF.

This sequence joins TRBV29-1 and TRBJ1-2; D may be TRBD1 (5 bases). Germline V gene data show CDR1 as SQVTM and CDR2 as ANQGSEA. The germline V and J ends were trimmed by 6 bases and 8 bases, with 16 bases remaining between them. This CDR3 spans 12 amino acids. CDR3 DNA: TGCAGCGTAGGTGAACAGGAAAGAGGCTACACCTTC. It yields the protein CSVGEQERGYTF. The entire variable domain, with the rest obtained from reference TRBV29-1 and TRBJ1-2, is as follows: SAVISQKPSRDICQRGTSLTIQCQVDSQVTMMFWYRQQPGQSLTLIATANQGSEATYESGFVIDKFPISRPNLTFSTLTVSNMSPEDSSIYLCSVGEQERGYTFGSGTRLTVV.

The V gene is TRBV2, the J gene TRBJ2-1; D remains unclear. V was trimmed by 5 bases and J by 8 bases, leaving 19 bases between them. This CDR3 spans 15 amino acids. Germline V gives CDR1 SNHLY, CDR2 FYNNEI. Here the CDR3 reads CASSPTPPYTYEQFF. The DNA for the CDR3 is TGTGCCAGCAGTCCGACCCCGCCTTACACTTATGAGCAGTTCTTC.

Only a few counts were recorded for this clone. The rearrangement joins TRBV4-3 to TRBJ1-2, with unresolved D. Germline loops: CDR1 LGHNA, CDR2 YSLEER. V gave up 1 base and J gave up 4 bases, with 10 bases separating them. The CDR3 extends over 14 amino acids. The CDR3, as DNA: TGCGCCAGCAGCCAAGCCCCCCGAAGCTATGGCTACACCTTC. This translates into CASSQAPRSYGYTF.

This clone was counted a single time. The chain joins TRBV5-1 to TRBJ2-3, with 12 positions matching TRBD2. CDR1 and CDR2 from the germline V gene are SGHRS and YFSETQ. This CDR3 region has 17 residues. V trimming: 2 bases; J trimming: 0 bases; junction bases outside the gene matches: 4. CDR3 in amino acids: CASSLPGTSGSTDTQYF. The CDR3 region has the DNA TGCGCCAGCAGCTTACCCGGGACTAGCGGGAGCACAGATACGCAGTATTTT.

The count of this clone is one. V usage is TRBV7-2 and J usage is TRBJ2-7; D gene unclear. There are 12 residues in the CDR3. In germline, CDR1 is SGHTA, CDR2 FQGNSA. With 2 bases removed from V and 6 bases from J, the gap between germline ends came to 8 bases. The DNA of the CDR3 is TGTGCCAGCAGCTTATCTAGGTCCGAGCAGTACTTC. Its protein product is CASSLSRSEQYF.

The chain joins TRBV20-1 to TRBJ2-5, with TRBD1 matching 7 bases. With 3 bases clipped from V and 7 bases from J, the junction kept 11 bases outside the gene matches. CDR1 DFQATT and CDR2 SNEGSKA come from the germline V gene (reference sequence). CDR3 size: 14 residues. CDR3 amino acids: CSASLGTVFGTQYF. Here the CDR3 DNA reads TGCAGTGCTAGTTTGGGGACAGTGTTTGGGACCCAGTACTTC.